The rows below give T cell receptor beta chains drawn from one sample of a study of blood T cells in healthy people across ages. Via MiXCR, TCRdb re-called the 5' RACE reads, giving one row per CDR3 protein. The sample has approximately 830,000 distinct CDR3 sequences, 62% seen once. The sequenced sample consisted of blood. These receptors were obtained from a man younger than 40 in good health. The CDR3 runs from the conserved cysteine through the conserved F or W. The order of the fields is clone size, J gene, D gene, V gene, CDR3 DNA, CDR3 protein. A D gene is named only where the DNA matches it firmly. A clone size is listed for some rows: how often the clone was seen (once, few, many), or a class if it is expanded.

>-|TRBJ2-1|TRBD2|TRBV29-1
TGCAGCGTTGAGGTAGCGGGGGACAATGAGCAGTTCTTC
CSVEVAGDNEQFF
>-|TRBJ2-5|TRBD2|TRBV10-3
TGTTCCATCAGTGTTGCCGGGACTAGTGAGACCCAGTACTTC
CSISVAGTSETQYF
>many|TRBJ2-5|TRBD1|TRBV20-1
TGCAGTGCTACTGGGACAGGGGCTTTGGAGACCCAGTACTTC
CSATGTGALETQYF
>-|TRBJ2-7|-|TRBV11-2
TGTGCCAGCACAAAGTCAAGCTCCTACGAGCAGTACTTC
CASTKSSSYEQYF
>-|TRBJ1-5|-|TRBV10-3
TGTGCCATCAGAAACAGGGTCATTCAGCCCCAGCATTTT
CAIRNRVIQPQHF
>-|TRBJ2-6|TRBD1|TRBV7-6
TGTGCCAGCAGCTCAGGGGACAGGGGGCGATCTGGGGCCAACGTCCTGACTTTC
CASSSGDRGRSGANVLTF
>-|TRBJ2-7|TRBD1|TRBV11-3
TGTGCCAGCAGACTAGGACAGGGGAACTCCTACGAGCAGTACTTC
CASRLGQGNSYEQYF
>many|TRBJ2-1|TRBD2|TRBV6-2/TRBV6-3
TGTGCCAGCAGTCGAGGACTAGCGGGGGGTTTAGAGCAGTTCTTC
CASSRGLAGGLEQFF
>-|TRBJ2-4|TRBD2|TRBV15
TGTGCCACCAGCAGTAGCGGGGTTCGCAAGGCGCAGTACTTC
CATSSSGVRKAQYF
>-|TRBJ2-2|TRBD2|TRBV12-3/TRBV12-4
TGTGCCAGCAGAGAGCGGGGGGGCCTAACCGGGGAGCTGTTTTTT
CASRERGGLTGELFF
>-|TRBJ2-7|-|TRBV29-1
TGCAGCGCCGAGGGGGGAAGCTCCGACGAGCAGTACTTC
CSAEGGSSDEQYF
>few|TRBJ2-3|-|TRBV29-1
TGCAGCGTTGTAGGCAGGAGCACAGATACGCAGTATTTT
CSVVGRSTDTQYF